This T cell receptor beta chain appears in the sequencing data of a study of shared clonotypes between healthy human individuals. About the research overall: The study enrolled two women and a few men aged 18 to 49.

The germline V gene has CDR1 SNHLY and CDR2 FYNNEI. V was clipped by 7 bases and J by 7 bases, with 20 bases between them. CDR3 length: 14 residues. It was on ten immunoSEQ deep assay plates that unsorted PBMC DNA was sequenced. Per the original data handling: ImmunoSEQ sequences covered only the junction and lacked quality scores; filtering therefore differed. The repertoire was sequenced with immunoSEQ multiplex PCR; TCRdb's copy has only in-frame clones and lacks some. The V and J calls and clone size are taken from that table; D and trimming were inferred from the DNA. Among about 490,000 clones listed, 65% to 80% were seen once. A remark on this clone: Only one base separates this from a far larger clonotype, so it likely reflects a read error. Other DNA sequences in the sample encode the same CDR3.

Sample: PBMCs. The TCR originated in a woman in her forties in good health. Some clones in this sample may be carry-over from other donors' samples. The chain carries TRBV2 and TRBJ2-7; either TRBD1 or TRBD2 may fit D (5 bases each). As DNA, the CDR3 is TGTGCCAGCAAGTCCCGGGACGCCTCGGCTGAGCAGTACTTC. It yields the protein CASKSRDASAEQYF.